This T cell receptor (beta chain) was identified during a study of blood T cells in healthy people across ages. The use of a sample-barcoded 5' primer and a J-beta primer mix characterized a second PCR of about 6 to 12 cycles. TCRdb called the 5' RACE reads again in MiXCR, with one record for every CDR3 protein. The table includes approximately 800,000 distinct CDR3 sequences, 62% detected once. From germline, CDR1 is KGHDR and CDR2 SFDVKD. The CDR3 runs to 15 residues. This receptor was taken from a man in his thirties or forties in good health. V gene TRBV24-1 combines with J gene TRBJ2-7; D might be TRBD2 (5 bases). The J call may be incorrect, as the DNA end agrees better with TRBJ2-5. Source material: blood. CDR3 sequence: CATSEPIPGGETQYF. The CDR3 DNA is TGTGCCACCAGTGAACCGATTCCAGGCGGGGAGACCCAGTACTTC.